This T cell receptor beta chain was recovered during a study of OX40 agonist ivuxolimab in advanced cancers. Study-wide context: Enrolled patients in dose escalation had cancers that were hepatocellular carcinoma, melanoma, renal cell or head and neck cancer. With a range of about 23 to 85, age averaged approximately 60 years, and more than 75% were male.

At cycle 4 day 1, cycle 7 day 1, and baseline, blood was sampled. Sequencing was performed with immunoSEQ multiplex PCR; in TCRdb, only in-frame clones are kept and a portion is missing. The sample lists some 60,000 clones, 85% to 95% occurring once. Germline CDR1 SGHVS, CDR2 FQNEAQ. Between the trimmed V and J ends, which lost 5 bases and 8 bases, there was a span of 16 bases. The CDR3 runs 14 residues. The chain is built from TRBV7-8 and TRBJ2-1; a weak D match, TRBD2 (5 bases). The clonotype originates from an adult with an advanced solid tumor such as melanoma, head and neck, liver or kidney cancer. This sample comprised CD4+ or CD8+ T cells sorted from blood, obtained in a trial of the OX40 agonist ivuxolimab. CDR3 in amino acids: CASSPNLATDEQFF. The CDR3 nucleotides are TGTGCCAGCAGCCCCAACCTAGCAACCGATGAGCAGTTCTTC. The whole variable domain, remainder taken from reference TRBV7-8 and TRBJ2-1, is GAGVSQSPRYKVAKRGQDVALRCDPISGHVSLFWYQQALGQGPEFLTYFQNEAQLDKSGLPSDRFFAERPEGSVSTLKIQRTQQEDSAVYLCASSPNLATDEQFFGPGTRLTVL.